The T cell receptor beta chain under discussion was sequenced for a study of OX40 agonist ivuxolimab in advanced cancers. Study overall: Age averaged around 60 years (range roughly 23 to 85), and roughly 80% were male.

This CDR3 has 15 amino acids. Germline CDR1 and CDR2: LNHNV and YYDKDF (reference sequence). The V gene lost 0 bases and the J gene lost 0 bases, with 6 bases spanning the gap. Study findings and constraints: On average, CD8+ T cells showed a greater number of expanded clones than CD4+. CD4+ and CD8+ blood T cells expanded clonally by week 6 at 0.1 to 3.0 mg/kg.

A note on this clone: The antigen is undetermined.

The table came from immunoSEQ multiplex PCR; TCRdb's copy has only in-frame clones and leaves some out. The table shows tens of thousands of clones, with roughly three quarters occurring only once. Sequences were derived from CD4+ or CD8+ T cells sorted from blood, sampled in a trial of the OX40 agonist ivuxolimab. The chain has TRBV15 and TRBJ1-3; the D is unclear. The receptor comes from an adult with an advanced solid tumor such as melanoma, head and neck, liver or kidney cancer. The DNA of the CDR3 is TGTGCCACCAGCAGAGATGGGAACTCTGGAAACACCATATATTTT. Protein sequence: CATSRDGNSGNTIYF.